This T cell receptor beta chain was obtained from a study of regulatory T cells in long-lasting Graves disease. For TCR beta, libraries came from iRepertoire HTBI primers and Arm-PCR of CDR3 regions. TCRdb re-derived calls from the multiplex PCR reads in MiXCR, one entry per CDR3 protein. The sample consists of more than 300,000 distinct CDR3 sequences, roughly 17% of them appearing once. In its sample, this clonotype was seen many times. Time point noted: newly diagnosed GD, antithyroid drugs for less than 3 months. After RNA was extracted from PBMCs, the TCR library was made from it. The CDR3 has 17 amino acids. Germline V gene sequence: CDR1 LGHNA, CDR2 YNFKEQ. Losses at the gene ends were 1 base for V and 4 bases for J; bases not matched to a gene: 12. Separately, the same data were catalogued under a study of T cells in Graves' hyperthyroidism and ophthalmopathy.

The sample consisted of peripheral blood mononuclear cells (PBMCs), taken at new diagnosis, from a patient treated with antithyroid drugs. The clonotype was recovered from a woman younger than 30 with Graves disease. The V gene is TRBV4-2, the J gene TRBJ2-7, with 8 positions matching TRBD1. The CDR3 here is CASSQVGFQGAGYEQYF. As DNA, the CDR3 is TGTGCCAGCAGCCAAGTAGGGTTCCAGGGGGCTGGATACGAGCAGTACTTC.